This TCR beta chain stems from a study of blood T cells in healthy people across ages. CDR3 length equals 14 residues. Germline lookup yields CDR1 SNHLY and CDR2 FYNNEI. Losses at the gene ends were 7 bases for V and 2 bases for J; bases not matched to a gene: 5. This clonotype has more than one count but fewer than ten. Its antigen is currently unknown. Study-level results: Per-million-T-cell TCR beta diversity fell roughly linearly with age. The study found more naive CD4+ cells and higher diversity in long-lived than aged donors. With donor CMV status unknown, expanded clonotype changes were possibly confounded.

Alongside a J-beta primer mix, a sample-barcoded 5' primer served in a second PCR lasting roughly 7 to 11 cycles. Carrying 12 random nucleotides, a template-switch adaptor labeled each individual cDNA molecule. TCRdb redid the calling of the 5' RACE reads with MiXCR, one entry per CDR3 protein. Of some 1,800,000 distinct CDR3 sequences listed, approximately 40% are singletons. Specimen: blood. The gene calls are TRBV2 and TRBJ2-3, with 8 nucleotides matching TRBD2. The source of this sequence is a human donor in good health. In DNA, the CDR3 is TGTGCCAGCAAAACGGGGGGGTACACAGATACGCAGTATTTT. The encoded protein is CASKTGGYTDTQYF.